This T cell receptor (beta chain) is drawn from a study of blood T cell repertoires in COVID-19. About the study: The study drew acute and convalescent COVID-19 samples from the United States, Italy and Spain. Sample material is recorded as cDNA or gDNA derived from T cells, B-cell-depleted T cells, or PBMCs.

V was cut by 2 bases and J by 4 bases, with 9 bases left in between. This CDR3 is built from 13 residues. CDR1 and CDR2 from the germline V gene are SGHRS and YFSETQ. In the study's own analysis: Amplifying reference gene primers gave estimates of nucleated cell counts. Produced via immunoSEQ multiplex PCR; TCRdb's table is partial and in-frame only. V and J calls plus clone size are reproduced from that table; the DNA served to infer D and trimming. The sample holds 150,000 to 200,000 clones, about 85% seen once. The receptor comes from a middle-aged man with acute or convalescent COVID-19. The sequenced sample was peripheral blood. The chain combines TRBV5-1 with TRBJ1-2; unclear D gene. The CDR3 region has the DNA TGCGCCAGCAGCTTTGGCTCCCTCTATGGCTACACCTTC. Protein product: CASSFGSLYGYTF.